Listed here are 2 T cell receptor beta chains from one sample, sequenced in a study of T cells in Graves' hyperthyroidism and ophthalmopathy. The source material, RNA transcripts, was used to amplify TCR beta CDR3 regions. Carried out on the TCR CDR3, a first-round RT-PCR used the HTBI primer set. TCRdb re-analysed the multiplex PCR reads in MiXCR, keeping a single row per CDR3 protein. Of 500,000 or so distinct CDR3 sequences listed, about a sixth are singletons. Sequenced: blood. These TCRs come from a woman aged 18-29 years with Graves' ophthalmopathy.

This clonotype showed up many times. The CDR3 region has the DNA TGTGCCAGCAGCGAAACAGGGGGTAGGGGGGAGACCCAGTACTTC. Its translation is CASSETGGRGETQYF. This chain links TRBV12-3 or TRBV12-4 with TRBJ2-5, with TRBD1 identical over 8 bases. There are 15 residues in the CDR3. Trimming cost V 6 bases and J 5 bases; bases outside gene matches: 11.

The chain uses TRBV20-1 and TRBJ2-7, with TRBD2 matching 12 bases. Germline CDR1 and CDR2: DFQATT and SNEGSKA (reference sequence). The CDR3 contains 13 residues. V lost 6 bases to trimming and J lost 5 bases; unmatched junction nucleotides: 5. The CDR3 protein is CSARLAGVHEQYF. Written as DNA, the CDR3 is TGCAGTGCCCGACTAGCGGGAGTACACGAGCAGTACTTC.